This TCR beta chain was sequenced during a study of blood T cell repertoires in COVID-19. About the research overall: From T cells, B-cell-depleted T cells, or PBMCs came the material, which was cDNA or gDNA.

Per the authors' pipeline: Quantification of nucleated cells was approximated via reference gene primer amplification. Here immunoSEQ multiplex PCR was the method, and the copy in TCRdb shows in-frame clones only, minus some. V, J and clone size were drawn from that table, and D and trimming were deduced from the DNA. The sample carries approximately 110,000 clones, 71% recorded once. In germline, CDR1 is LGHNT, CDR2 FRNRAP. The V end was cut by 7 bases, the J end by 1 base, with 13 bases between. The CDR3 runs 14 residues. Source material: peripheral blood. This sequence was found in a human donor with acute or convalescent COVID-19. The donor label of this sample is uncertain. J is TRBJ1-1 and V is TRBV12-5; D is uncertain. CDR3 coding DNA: TGTGCTAGTGACAGACGCCTCGGGAACACTGAAGCTTTCTTT. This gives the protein CASDRRLGNTEAFF.